Following are 12 T cell receptor beta chains from one sample sequenced in a study of blood T cell repertoires in COVID-19. Produced via immunoSEQ multiplex PCR; TCRdb's table is partial and in-frame only. Among more than 150,000 clones, roughly 81% were seen once, and the ten largest hold 9.5% to 15%. Specimen: peripheral blood. All receptors come from a woman older than 75 with COVID-19, enrolled during active disease.

The chain joins TRBV4-2 to TRBJ2-1, with 10 bases lining up with TRBD2. Germline V gives CDR1 LGHNA, CDR2 YNFKEQ. The V gene end was trimmed by 5 bases and the J gene end by 8 bases; junction bases not matched to a gene: 6. The CDR3 covers 14 residues. The CDR3, as DNA: TGTGCCAGCAGCGACGGGACTAGCGATGATGAGCAGTTCTTC. The encoded protein is CASSDGTSDDEQFF.

The chain links TRBV6-2 or TRBV6-3 to TRBJ2-1; 12 bases match TRBD2. Germline V lookup: CDR1 MNHEY, CDR2 SVGEGT. The V and J ends lost 2 bases and 5 bases, in that order; junction bases with no gene match: 4. This CDR3 contains 16 residues. The CDR3 sequence is CASSYLAGGLDNEQFF. CDR3 nucleotide sequence: TGTGCCAGCAGTTACCTAGCGGGAGGGTTGGACAATGAGCAGTTCTTC.

About this clone itself: A junction boundary mismatches the germline segment, possibly from a read error. The chain recombines TRBV6-5 with TRBJ2-5; the D gene is possibly TRBD2 (6 bases). The CDR3 covers 12 residues. CDR1 is MNHEY and CDR2 is SVGAGI in the germline V gene. The CDR3 bases are TGTGCCAGCAGTCGGGAGAAGAGAGACCCCGACTTC. Protein product: CASSREKRDPDF.

The rearrangement uses TRBV5-4 and TRBJ1-2, with a possible D match to TRBD1 (6 bases). CDR3 length equals 15 residues. V lost 4 bases, J lost 1 base, and 14 bases lay in between. The germline V gene encodes CDR1 SGHNT and CDR2 YYREEE (reference sequence). The CDR3 sequence is CASSRQRQVNYGYTF. The CDR3 DNA sequence: TGTGCCAGCAGCCGCCAGAGACAGGTTAACTATGGCTACACCTTC.

This rearrangement joins TRBV6-5 to TRBJ1-2; TRBD1 matches at 9 bases. In germline, CDR1 is MNHEY, CDR2 SVGAGI. The V and J ends lost 6 bases and 8 bases, in that order; junction bases with no gene match: 7. This CDR3 is built from 13 residues. CDR3: CASSPGTGRGYTF. For the CDR3, the DNA is TGTGCCAGCAGCCCCGGGACAGGGCGCGGCTACACCTTC.

This clone appeared a single time. CDR3 amino acids: CAIQGTAYEQYF. In nucleotides, the CDR3 is TGTGCCATCCAGGGGACAGCCTACGAGCAGTACTTC. The chain combines TRBV10-3 with TRBJ2-7; the match to TRBD1 covers 7 bases. This CDR3 has 12 amino acids. Germline V gene data show CDR1 as ENHRY and CDR2 as SYGVKD. Trimming removed 8 bases from V and 2 bases from J; junction bases left unmatched: 3.

This clone was counted between two and nine times. The rearrangement joins TRBV11-2 to TRBJ2-7, with D maybe TRBD1 (6 bases). Germline assignment: CDR1 SGHAT and CDR2 FQNNGV. The CDR3 is 15 residues long. V was trimmed by 0 bases and J by 3 bases, leaving 12 bases between them. The CDR3 DNA is TGTGCCAGCAGCTTAGACGGACAGCCCCTCTACGAGCAGTACTTC. Protein sequence: CASSLDGQPLYEQYF.

V gene TRBV28 combines with J gene TRBJ1-6; D may be TRBD1 (5 bases). This CDR3 has 18 residues. The V gene lost 7 bases and the J gene lost 7 bases, with 26 bases spanning the gap. Germline lookup yields CDR1 MDHEN and CDR2 SYDVKM. CDR3 nucleotides: TGTGCCAGCACTTGGCGGGGCCTCGGGCTAATCGAAAATTCACCCCTCCACTTT. Translating it yields CASTWRGLGLIENSPLHF.

The CDR3 DNA reads TGTGCCAGTAGCCACGGCTCCTACGAGCAGTACTTC. Translation: CASSHGSYEQYF. The V gene is TRBV19, the J gene TRBJ2-7; D gene unclear. Trimming pared 6 bases from V and 0 bases from J, leaving 6 bases between. Germline V gene data show CDR1 as LNHDA and CDR2 as SQIVND (reference sequence). This CDR3 region has 12 residues.

The chain is built from TRBV28 and TRBJ1-4; no firm D call. Germline lookup yields CDR1 MDHEN and CDR2 SYDVKM. The ends were cut back, 3 bases at V and 8 bases at J, with 10 bases in the middle. This CDR3 is built from 13 residues. The CDR3 here is CASSFTGGEKLFF. The CDR3 DNA follows: TGTGCCAGCAGTTTTACGGGAGGAGAAAAACTGTTTTTT. Full variable domain (remainder filled in from reference TRBV28 and TRBJ1-4): DVKVTQSSRYLVKRTGEKVFLECVQDMDHENMFWYRQDPGLGLRLIYFSYDVKMKEKGDIPEGYSVSREKKERFSLILESASTNQTSMYLCASSFTGGEKLFFGSGTQLSVL.

The V call is TRBV6-2 or TRBV6-3, the J call TRBJ2-2; 7 nucleotides align to TRBD2. CDR1 and CDR2 from the germline V gene are MNHEY and SVGEGT. The ends lost 4 bases at V and 0 bases at J; junction bases unmatched: 11. The CDR3 sequence is 18 residues long. The CDR3 is CASSSASGNYANTGELFF. In DNA, the CDR3 is TGTGCCAGCAGTTCGGCTAGCGGAAACTACGCGAACACCGGGGAGCTGTTTTTT.

The chain links TRBV19 to TRBJ2-1; TRBD1 is a possible D gene (5 bases). From germline, CDR1 is LNHDA and CDR2 SQIVND (reference sequence). The CDR3 length is 14 residues. The V end lost 1 base, the J end lost 2 bases, and 6 bases lay between the germline ends. CDR3 in DNA: TGTGCCAGTAGTATAGCGGACACCTACAATGAGCAGTTCTTC. This codes for CASSIADTYNEQFF.